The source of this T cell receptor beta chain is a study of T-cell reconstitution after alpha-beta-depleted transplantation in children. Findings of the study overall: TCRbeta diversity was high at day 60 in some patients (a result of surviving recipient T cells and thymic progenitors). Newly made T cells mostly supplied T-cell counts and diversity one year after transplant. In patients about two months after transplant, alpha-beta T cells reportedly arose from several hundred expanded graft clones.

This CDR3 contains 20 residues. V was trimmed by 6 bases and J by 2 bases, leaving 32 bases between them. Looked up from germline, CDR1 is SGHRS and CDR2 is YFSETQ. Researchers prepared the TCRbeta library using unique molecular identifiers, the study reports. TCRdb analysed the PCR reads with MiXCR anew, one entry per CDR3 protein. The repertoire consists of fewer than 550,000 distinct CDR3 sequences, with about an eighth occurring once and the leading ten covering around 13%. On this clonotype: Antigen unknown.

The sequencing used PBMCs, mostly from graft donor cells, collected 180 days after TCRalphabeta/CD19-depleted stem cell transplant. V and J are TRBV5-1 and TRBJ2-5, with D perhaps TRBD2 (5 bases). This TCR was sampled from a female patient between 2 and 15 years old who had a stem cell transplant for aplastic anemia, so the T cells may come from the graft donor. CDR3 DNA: TGCGCCAGCACCCCAGATCCCGGGGAGTCAACCCCTTCTGAGCAAGAGACCCAGTACTTC. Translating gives CASTPDPGESTPSEQETQYF.